This entry features one T cell receptor beta chain sequence. This clonotype was detected ten times or more. No antigen is known for it. Nothing much larger sits one base from this clone, and base qualities are not available. The sample belongs to a study of T-cell reconstitution after alpha-beta-depleted transplantation in children (TCRdb year 2016). Concerning the study at large: Using TCR repertoire profiling, the study followed T-cell immune reconstitution in a quantitative way in children after TCRalphabeta/CD19-depleted allogeneic hematopoietic cell transplantation. What the work shows at the level of the full study, not this receptor alone: About two months after transplant, the apparently early recovery of alphabetaT-cell counts reportedly depended on just several hundred clones that had expanded rapidly and came from non-depleted graft cells. In some patients, the high TCRbeta diversity seen at day 60 was put down to recipient T cells and intrathymic progenitors that had survived conditioning. Hyperexpanded clone frequencies declined over subsequent months; after one year, T-cell counts and TCRbeta diversity were mostly attributed to newly produced T cells.

The library was made by PCR. Sequencing took place on an Illumina HiSeq 2500. TCR library preparation used molecular barcoding, with unique molecular identifiers applied to normalize quantification of the TCRbeta repertoire. TCRdb handled the public reads itself, with Q25 trimming in fastp and clone calling in MiXCR, and kept productive beta chains. When rows share a CDR3 protein, they turn into one entry using the most common DNA and genes. The sample table contains about 160,000 distinct CDR3 sequences; only one count was recorded for around 10% of them. Around 13% of the sample lies in the top ten. The sample's treatment or condition, from its label and the paper: allogeneic hematopoietic cell transplantation with graft depleted of TCRalphabeta T cells and CD19 B cells. TCRalphabeta/CD19-depleted allogeneic hematopoietic cell grafts were given to the transplant recipients, all of whom were children.

The sequenced sample was PBMCs, obtained before TCRalphabeta/CD19-depleted stem cell transplant. The clonotype originates from a boy younger than 10 with acute myeloid leukemia, due to receive a stem cell transplant.

This receptor carries the CDR3 CASSLVPLRSYNEQFF. At the DNA level, the sequence is TGTGCCAGCAGTTTAGTTCCGTTGCGCTCCTACAATGAGCAGTTCTTC. The chain uses TRBV12-3 or TRBV12-4 and TRBJ2-1, with no reliable assignment of the D segment. The CDR3, from cysteine to phenylalanine, totals 16 residues. Of the read, only the CDR3 DNA is kept; its 48 bases are in frame from base 1. The junction shows trimming of 1 base on V and 0 bases on J, plus 10 bases between the germline ends.